Following are 26 T cell receptor beta chains from one sample sequenced in a study of T cells in Graves' hyperthyroidism and ophthalmopathy. RNA transcripts yielded amplified TCR beta CDR3 regions. A set of HTBI primers served as the primers for a first-round RT-PCR of the TCR CDR3. Using its own MiXCR run on the multiplex PCR reads, TCRdb lists one record per CDR3 protein. The table shows about 520,000 distinct CDR3 sequences, with less than 25% occurring only once. The source material was blood. The source of these receptors is a man between 18 and 35 years old with Graves' hyperthyroidism.

This clonotype was seen at least ten times. The chain links TRBV27 to TRBJ1-1; weak D call: TRBD1 (6 bases). Germline CDR1 MNHEY, CDR2 SMNVEV (reference sequence). The CDR3 is 13 amino acids. Trimming stripped 4 bases from V and 5 bases from J, with 11 bases between. The CDR3 DNA sequence: TGTGCCAGCAGTTCTGGGACATTTACTGAAGCTTTCTTT. This sequence encodes CASSSGTFTEAFF.

This clonotype was picked up many times. V and J are TRBV6-2 or TRBV6-3 and TRBJ1-1; 8 bases are shared with TRBD1. Losses at the gene ends were 1 base for V and 1 base for J; bases not matched to a gene: 14. Germline V CDR1 and CDR2: MNHEY, SVGEGT. The CDR3 is made up of 19 amino acids. The CDR3: CASSYFDFTGGIANTEAFF. The CDR3 region has the DNA TGTGCCAGCAGTTACTTTGACTTCACAGGGGGGATCGCGAACACTGAAGCTTTCTTT.

In its sample, this clonotype was seen a few times. The chain has TRBV28 and TRBJ2-7, with 8 bases that match TRBD2. The CDR3 has 13 amino acids. Germline V CDR1 and CDR2: MDHEN, SYDVKM. With V trimmed by 7 bases and J by 1 base, 3 bases remained unmatched. The DNA for the CDR3 is TGTGCCAGCACGGGAGGGCCTTCCTACGAGCAGTACTTC. This gives the protein CASTGGPSYEQYF.

This clonotype was detected ten times or more. This chain links TRBV6-2 or TRBV6-3 with TRBJ1-5, with 10 bases fitting TRBD1. Germline trimming cut 5 bases from V and 8 bases from J; bases unmatched to any gene: 9. Germline-derived CDR1 and CDR2 are MNHEY and SVGEGT. This CDR3 comprises 15 residues. CDR3 DNA sequence: TGTGCCAGCAGTCGTTCGACAGGGGGCGTGAAGCCCCAGCATTTT. Translating gives CASSRSTGGVKPQHF.

A single count supports this clonotype. The chain joins TRBV24-1 to TRBJ2-7; perhaps TRBD2 as D (6 bases). The germline V gene has CDR1 KGHDR and CDR2 SFDVKD. The CDR3 extends over 15 amino acids. With 5 bases removed from V and 2 bases from J, the gap between germline ends came to 15 bases. In DNA, the CDR3 is TGTGCCACCAGTGCCACGGGGGAACCTACCTACGAGCAGTACTTC. Encoded protein: CATSATGEPTYEQYF.

As regards this clonotype: Relative to the germline gene, one junction end is altered; a read error may explain this. The chain recombines TRBV6-5 with TRBJ2-2; weak D call: TRBD1 (6 bases). CDR3 size: 14 residues. CDR1 and CDR2 (germline): MNHEY, SVGAGI. DNA for the CDR3: TGTGCCAGCAGTTACTCGAGGGGGACCGGGGAGCTGTCTTTT. It translates to CASSYSRGTGELSF.

The DNA of the CDR3 is TGTGCCAGCAGCCCAACCGGGACAGGGAGGGCTGAAGCTTTCTTT. Amino acid sequence: CASSPTGTGRAEAFF. The rearrangement uses TRBV7-2 and TRBJ1-1; TRBD1 matches 9 bases. The CDR3 sequence is 15 residues long. CDR1 and CDR2 (germline): SGHTA, FQGNSA. Trimming at V came to 5 bases and at J to 6 bases, leaving 10 bases not matched to a gene. The full variable domain, its missing parts supplied by reference TRBV7-2 and TRBJ1-1, is GAGVSQSPSNKVTEKGKDVELRCDPISGHTALYWYRQSLGQGLEFLIYFQGNSAPDKSGLPSDRFSAERTGGSVSTLTIQRTQQEDSAVYLCASSPTGTGRAEAFFGQGTRLTVV.

The chain employs TRBV19 and TRBJ2-5; D remains unclear. This CDR3 region has 13 residues. Germline V lookup: CDR1 LNHDA, CDR2 SQIVND (reference sequence). Trimming left V 3 bases short and J 5 bases short, with 10 bases between. CDR3 in amino acids: CASSIPEMETQYF. The CDR3 region has the DNA TGTGCCAGTAGTATTCCCGAGATGGAGACCCAGTACTTC. Using reference TRBV19 and TRBJ2-5 for the parts outside the CDR3, the full variable domain is DGGITQSPKYLFRKEGQNVTLSCEQNLNHDAMYWYRQDPGQGLRLIYYSQIVNDFQKGDIAEGYSVSREKKESFPLTVTSAQKNPTAFYLCASSIPEMETQYFGPGTRLLVL.

This clonotype was seen a few times. This chain connects TRBV5-1 to TRBJ2-5; no firm D call. V was shortened by 4 bases and J by 3 bases, with 4 bases between the two germline ends. CDR3 length equals 11 residues. Per the germline V gene, CDR1 is SGHRS and CDR2 is YFSETQ. The CDR3 nucleotides read TGCGCCAGCAGCATCGAAGAGACCCAGTACTTC. Its translation: CASSIEETQYF.

At least ten counts were recorded for this clonotype. The gene calls are TRBV27 and TRBJ1-5; D gene ambiguous. Germline lookup yields CDR1 MNHEY and CDR2 SMNVEV (reference sequence). The CDR3 is 10 amino acids. Trimming pared 2 bases from V and 11 bases from J, leaving 4 bases between. The CDR3 DNA reads TGTGCCAGCAGTTTAGAGGCCCAGCATTTT. Amino acid sequence: CASSLEAQHF.

This clonotype was seen at least ten times. The J gene is TRBJ1-5, the V gene TRBV7-2; D uncertain. The V end was cut by 0 bases, the J end by 5 bases, with 14 bases between. Germline lookup yields CDR1 SGHTA and CDR2 FQGNSA. The CDR3 contains 16 residues. This CDR3 reads CASSLAHTFPHQPQHF. Written as DNA, the CDR3 is TGTGCCAGCAGCTTAGCGCACACATTTCCTCATCAGCCCCAGCATTTT.

The table lists this clonotype with many counts. CDR3 sequence: CASSLNGGQPQHF. CDR3 DNA sequence: TGTGCCAGCAGTTTAAACGGTGGGCAGCCCCAGCATTTT. The chain has TRBV12-3 or TRBV12-4 and TRBJ1-5; no definite D call. V lost 2 bases to trimming and J lost 7 bases, with 9 bases between them. The CDR3 consists of 13 residues.

This clonotype occurred many times. The rearrangement uses TRBV5-1 and TRBJ1-2, with D perhaps TRBD1 (5 bases). Looked up from germline, CDR1 is SGHRS and CDR2 is YFSETQ. V lost 0 bases, J lost 0 bases, and 12 bases lay in between. The CDR3 is 16 amino acids. In DNA, the CDR3 is TGCGCCAGCAGCTTGGAACCAGGGTTAGCTAACTATGGCTACACCTTC. It codes for CASSLEPGLANYGYTF. The complete variable domain, with remaining parts taken from reference TRBV5-1 and TRBJ1-2, reads KAGVTQTPRYLIKTRGQQVTLSCSPISGHRSVSWYQQTPGQGLQFLFEYFSETQRNKGNFPGRFSGRQFSNSRSEMNVSTLELGDSALYLCASSLEPGLANYGYTFGSGTRLTVV.

The sample holds many counts of this clonotype. The V and J genes are TRBV12-3 or TRBV12-4 and TRBJ1-2, with D possibly TRBD1 on 5 matching bases. CDR3 size: 13 residues. Between the trimmed V and J ends, which lost 2 bases and 4 bases, there was a span of 8 bases. CDR3 nucleotide sequence: TGTGCCAGCAGTTTAAGGGGAGGCTATGGCTACACCTTC. Translated: CASSLRGGYGYTF.

The gene calls are TRBV24-1 and TRBJ1-1; tentative D call: TRBD1 (6 bases). V lost 7 bases and J lost 5, with 10 bases in between. The CDR3 length is 12 residues. Germline CDR1 reads KGHDR; CDR2 reads SFDVKD. The CDR3 protein is CATRDSSTEAFF. Here the CDR3 DNA reads TGTGCCACCAGGGACAGTAGTACTGAAGCTTTCTTT.

This clonotype was recorded a few times. This rearrangement joins TRBV5-5 to TRBJ2-2, with TRBD2 identical over 10 bases. The CDR3 consists of 16 residues. The junction had 7 bases not matched to a gene; V was cut back by 4 bases and J by 4 bases. Germline-derived CDR1 and CDR2 are SGHKS and YYEKEE (reference sequence). The CDR3 is CASSTTGTSVTGELFF. In nucleotides, the CDR3 is TGTGCCAGCAGCACTACCGGGACTAGCGTCACCGGGGAGCTGTTTTTT.

V gene TRBV5-1 combines with J gene TRBJ1-1, with D possibly being TRBD1 (6 bases). CDR3 length: 16 amino acids. Per the germline V gene, CDR1 is SGHRS and CDR2 is YFSETQ. V was pared by 3 bases and J by 3 bases, with 18 bases between. The CDR3, as DNA: TGCGCCAGCAGCTCAATACAGGGACAAACCTACACTGAAGCTTTCTTT. This translates into CASSSIQGQTYTEAFF.

This clonotype came up a few times. The gene calls are TRBV7-3 and TRBJ1-1, with a possible D match to TRBD1 (5 bases). The CDR3 length is 13 residues. Per the germline V gene, CDR1 is SGHTA and CDR2 is FQGTGA. V lost 0 bases and J 9 bases, leaving 11 bases between the germline ends. As DNA, the CDR3 is TGTGCCAGCAGCTTAACATTCCGGGACCAAGCTTTCTTT. This encodes CASSLTFRDQAFF.

The rearrangement joins TRBV6-1 to TRBJ2-3, with a tentative D call TRBD1 (6 bases). Germline lookup yields CDR1 MNHNS and CDR2 SASEGT. The CDR3 has 13 amino acids. The V and J ends lost 8 bases and 4 bases respectively, with 13 bases between them. The DNA for the CDR3 is TGTGCCAGCCTAGAGACAGGAGCAGATACGCAGTATTTT. It specifies CASLETGADTQYF.

There are many counts of this clonotype. The chain links TRBV12-3 or TRBV12-4 to TRBJ1-1; D gene ambiguous. The V gene lost 0 bases and the J gene lost 0 bases, with 8 bases spanning the gap. This CDR3 comprises 15 residues. CDR3: CASSLASTVNTEAFF. CDR3 DNA sequence: TGTGCCAGCAGTTTAGCGTCTACAGTGAACACTGAAGCTTTCTTT.

V usage is TRBV7-8 and J usage is TRBJ2-7; D might be TRBD2 (5 bases). Germline V CDR1 and CDR2: SGHVS, FQNEAQ. This CDR3 spans 14 amino acids. Trimming cost V 4 bases and J 4 bases, with 14 bases left between them. CDR3 sequence (DNA): TGTGCCAGCAGCTCGCCCCGGGAAGGGTACGAGCAGTACTTC. It encodes CASSSPREGYEQYF. The full variable domain, in which reference TRBV7-8 and TRBJ2-7 provide the parts outside the CDR3, is GAGVSQSPRYKVAKRGQDVALRCDPISGHVSLFWYQQALGQGPEFLTYFQNEAQLDKSGLPSDRFFAERPEGSVSTLKIQRTQQEDSAVYLCASSSPREGYEQYFGPGTRLTVT.

This clonotype showed up many times. The genes are TRBV5-5 and TRBJ2-7, with 8 bases fitting TRBD2. CDR1 and CDR2 (germline): SGHKS, YYEKEE (reference sequence). The CDR3 sequence is 15 residues long. Trimming took 3 bases from V and 1 from J; bases not matched to a gene: 6. The CDR3 sequence is CASSYLAGPSYEQYF. The CDR3 bases are TGTGCCAGCAGCTACTTAGCGGGGCCGTCCTACGAGCAGTACTTC.

This chain joins TRBV12-3 or TRBV12-4 and TRBJ2-7, with TRBD1 as a possible D gene (6 bases). This CDR3 is built from 13 residues. V lost 7 bases and J 3 bases, leaving 13 bases between the germline ends. CDR3 region: CASKIGQSYEQYF. The CDR3 DNA reads as TGTGCCAGCAAGATCGGACAGAGCTACGAGCAGTACTTC.

This clonotype has a handful of counts. The V call is TRBV11-1, the J call TRBJ2-2, with 8 nucleotides matching TRBD1. This CDR3 has 16 amino acids. V shed 4 bases, J shed 3 bases, and the junction held 7 bases outside the gene matches. Germline V CDR1 and CDR2: SGHAT, FQDESV (reference sequence). The CDR3 DNA reads as TGTGCCAGCAGCTCCCCATTGGGACAGGACACCGGGGAGCTGTTTTTT. Translated, it gives CASSSPLGQDTGELFF.

Many counts were recorded for this clonotype. The chain has TRBV20-1 and TRBJ1-3, with unresolved D. Trimming pared 5 bases from V and 4 bases from J, leaving 12 bases between. Germline CDR1 and CDR2: DFQATT and SNEGSKA (reference sequence). This CDR3 has 13 residues. The CDR3 loop reads CSAPERLGNTIYF. CDR3 bases: TGCAGTGCTCCTGAGCGGTTGGGAAACACCATATATTTT.

This clonotype was seen a handful of times. A much more abundant neighbour one base away suggests this may be a read error. The gene calls are TRBV12-3 or TRBV12-4 and TRBJ1-1; 9 bases are a match to TRBD1. The CDR3 runs to 15 residues. As DNA, the CDR3 is TGTGCCAACAGTCGACCGGGACAGGGTAGGACTGAAGCTTTCTTT. Its protein product is CANSRPGQGRTEAFF.